One sample yielded the 17 T cell receptor beta chains listed below, sequenced in a study of T cell responses to AZD1222 COVID-19 vaccine (dated by TCRdb to about 2021). The time point label for this specimen denotes: baseline before first vaccination. The library was obtained by the immunoSEQ multiplex PCR assay. This is the immuneACCESS table as TCRdb keeps it, with only in-frame sequences that have V and J called. A part of the clones is gone; compared with another copy, unresolved V genes explain less than half, and the rest is unexplained. The sample records tens of thousands of clones, 70% to 90% of which are singletons. The ten largest clones capture approximately 5.7% of the sample. The source was peripheral blood, collected on day 0 of AZD1222 vaccination. The source of these receptors is an adult in good health.

For the CDR3, the DNA is TGTGCCAGCAGCCCACGACCCCAAGGAAAACTGTTTTTT. Encoded protein: CASSPRPQGKLFF. The chain employs TRBV11-2 and TRBJ1-4; the D is unclear. CDR1 is SGHAT, CDR2 FQNNGV, per germline. V was clipped by 5 bases and J by 10 bases, with 14 bases between them. This CDR3 contains 13 residues.

CDR3 loop: CASSTGGPVTGELFF. CDR3 nucleotides: TGTGCCAGTAGTACTGGGGGGCCTGTCACCGGGGAGCTGTTTTTT. The chain has TRBV19 and TRBJ2-2; D is possibly TRBD1 or TRBD2 (6 bases each). This CDR3 has 15 residues. The germline CDR1 and CDR2 sequences are LNHDA and SQIVND (reference sequence). V was cut by 4 bases and J by 4 bases, with 13 bases left in between.

CDR3 coding DNA: TGTGCCACCCTGGGGAGGCCTAAATCGAATGAAGCTTTCTTT. Translated, it gives CATLGRPKSNEAFF. The rearrangement uses TRBV19 and TRBJ1-1; D is ambiguous. The germline V gene encodes CDR1 LNHDA and CDR2 SQIVND (reference sequence). This CDR3 contains 14 residues. Trimming pared 10 bases from V and 7 bases from J, leaving 22 bases between.

This clone was picked up a small number of times. The J gene is TRBJ1-2, the V gene TRBV2; TRBD1 agrees at 7 bases. The CDR3 runs to 14 residues. Unmatched junction bases numbered 3, after V lost 5 bases and J lost 0 bases. Germline loops: CDR1 SNHLY, CDR2 FYNNEI. DNA for the CDR3: TGTGCCAGCAGTTTCGACAGGGCTAACTATGGCTACACCTTC. This translates into CASSFDRANYGYTF.

The sample holds a few counts of this clone. The CDR3 loop is CASSLLLVSSYEQYF. As DNA, the CDR3 is TGTGCCAGCAGCTTGCTGCTAGTGAGCTCCTACGAGCAGTACTTC. This sequence joins TRBV5-6 and TRBJ2-7, with no clear D. Trimming shortened V by 1 base and J by 0 bases, and 11 bases separated the two germline ends. CDR1 SGHDT and CDR2 YYEEEE come from the germline V gene. This CDR3 is 15 amino acids long.

Judged by abundance, this clone is medium-sized. This chain links TRBV6-4 with TRBJ2-1; the match to TRBD2 covers 11 bases. The CDR3 contains 15 residues. Germline CDR1 and CDR2: MRHNA and SNTAGT. Trimming took 0 bases from V and 7 from J; bases not matched to a gene: 2. CDR3 sequence reads: CASSDSLAGGNEQFF. The CDR3 nucleotides are TGTGCCAGCAGTGACTCGCTAGCGGGGGGAAATGAGCAGTTCTTC.

The rearrangement joins TRBV9 to TRBJ2-7; 15 bases are a match to TRBD2. With V trimmed by 3 bases and J by 6 bases, 4 bases remained unmatched. The CDR3 covers 15 residues. Per germline, CDR1 SGDLS and CDR2 YYNGEE. The CDR3 bases are TGTGCCAGCAGCGAACCGGGACTAGCGGGGGGCGAGCAGTACTTC. Protein: CASSEPGLAGGEQYF.

The rearrangement links TRBV12-3 or TRBV12-4 to TRBJ1-1, with D hard to call. The CDR3 is 13 amino acids. V was clipped by 2 bases and J by 2 bases, with 6 bases between them. The chain's CDR3 is CASSLNRNTEAFF. The CDR3 coding sequence is TGTGCCAGCAGTTTAAACAGAAACACTGAAGCTTTCTTT.

J is TRBJ2-7 and V is TRBV10-3; D may match TRBD1 or TRBD2 (5 bases each). V dropped 6 bases and J dropped 1 base, with 16 bases sitting between them. This CDR3 has 15 residues. The germline V gene has CDR1 ENHRY and CDR2 SYGVKD. In nucleotides, the CDR3 is TGTGCCATCAGCGAAGGAAAGGGACGGTCCTACGAGCAGTACTTC. Residues: CAISEGKGRSYEQYF.

The CDR3 sequence is CASSSGSTDTQYF. In DNA, the CDR3 is TGTGCCAGCAGCTCGGGATCCACAGATACGCAGTATTTT. This chain links TRBV7-3 with TRBJ2-3, with D tentatively TRBD2 (5 bases). V was pared by 4 bases and J by 2 bases, with 7 bases between. Germline CDR1 and CDR2: SGHTA and FQGTGA. This CDR3 comprises 13 residues.

The V gene is TRBV23-1, the J gene TRBJ1-1, with 10 bases aligning to TRBD1. TRBV23-1 is given ORF status, its function remaining uncertain. This CDR3 comprises 14 residues. With V trimmed by 2 bases and J by 11 bases, 8 bases remained unmatched. The CDR3 protein is CASSQPTGGARAFF. In nucleotides, the CDR3 is TGCGCCAGCAGTCAACCGACAGGGGGCGCGAGGGCTTTCTTT.

The J gene is TRBJ1-6, the V gene TRBV9; no clear D gene. CDR1 is SGDLS and CDR2 is YYNGEE in the germline V gene. This CDR3 is 15 amino acids long. Trimming shortened V by 0 bases and J by 14 bases, and 18 bases separated the two germline ends. For the CDR3, the DNA is TGTGCCAGCAGCGTAGATGGGAGGCCGGGAGGAACCCTCCACTTT. This translates into CASSVDGRPGGTLHF.

V gene TRBV4-2 combines with J gene TRBJ2-4; 10 nucleotides line up with TRBD2. Trimming cost V 0 bases and J 2 bases; bases outside gene matches: 7. The CDR3 sequence is 18 residues long. Looked up from germline, CDR1 is LGHNA and CDR2 is YNFKEQ. CDR3 DNA: TGTGCCAGCAGCCAAGATCCCAGCGGGGGGGCGTCCAAAAACATTCAGTACTTC. Its translation is CASSQDPSGGASKNIQYF.

This clone has a single count. The chain joins TRBV27 to TRBJ1-1; possibly TRBD1 for D (6 bases). Germline V gene data show CDR1 as MNHEY and CDR2 as SMNVEV (reference sequence). The CDR3 is 13 amino acids. Trimming stripped 3 bases from V and 1 base from J, with 6 bases between. The CDR3 DNA follows: TGTGCCAGCAGTTTGACAGGGAACACTGAAGCTTTCTTT. This translates into CASSLTGNTEAFF.

The chain joins TRBV10-3 to TRBJ2-2; a weak D match, TRBD2 (5 bases). This CDR3 region has 13 residues. The germline gives CDR1 ENHRY, CDR2 SYGVKD. The germline V and J ends were trimmed by 8 bases and 6 bases, with 13 bases remaining between them. The CDR3 is CAIGRGSSGELFF. The CDR3 DNA reads as TGTGCCATCGGTCGGGGTTCATCCGGGGAGCTGTTTTTT.

The gene calls are TRBV3-1 (or the pseudogene TRBV3-2) and TRBJ1-2; D may be TRBD1 (5 bases). Deletions cut 0 bases from V and 5 bases from J, with 28 bases between. Germline V gene lookup returns CDR1 LGHDT and CDR2 YNNKEL (reference sequence). CDR3 length equals 20 residues. The CDR3 is CASSQDRRDRALKPYYGYTF. CDR3 nucleotide sequence: TGTGCCAGCAGCCAAGATAGGAGAGACAGAGCCCTTAAGCCTTATTATGGCTACACCTTC.

V is TRBV20-1 and J is TRBJ2-5; the D is unclear. Germline CDR1 and CDR2: DFQATT and SNEGSKA (reference sequence). V lost 3 bases and J lost 0, with 11 bases in between. The CDR3 has 14 residues. CDR3 region: CSASFGEHQETQYF. The CDR3 DNA reads TGCAGTGCTAGTTTCGGCGAACACCAAGAGACCCAGTACTTC.